These T cell receptor beta chains were read from a single sample in a study. TCRdb reanalysed the RT-PCR reads using MiXCR and keeps one entry per CDR3 protein. Of fewer than 800,000 distinct CDR3 sequences in the sample, more than 13% were seen once. Sequencing was done on a sample of memory CD4+ T cells from blood. The receptors stem from a female donor in good health, serving as a healthy control. CDR3s include the opening cysteine and the closing phenylalanine or tryptophan. Fields, in order: J gene, D gene, clone size, V gene, CDR3 protein, CDR3 DNA. The D gene is left open where the match is weak. Where a row states a size, it is once, few, many or the class of an expanded clone; other rows omit it.

TRBJ2-7 - - TRBV6-2/TRBV6-3 CASTPHESYEQYF TGTGCCAGCACCCCTCATGAGTCCTACGAGCAGTACTTC
TRBJ1-2 - - TRBV7-2 CASSLEQTNYGYTF TGTGCCAGCAGCTTAGAACAGACCAACTATGGCTACACCTTC
TRBJ2-4 - few TRBV6-2/TRBV6-3 CASSAQGSKNIQYF TGTGCCAGCAGTGCTCAGGGTTCCAAAAACATTCAGTACTTC
TRBJ1-4 - - TRBV7-8 CASSQDAGGEKLFF TGTGCCAGCAGCCAAGACGCGGGAGGAGAAAAACTGTTTTTT
TRBJ2-3 TRBD2 - TRBV24-1 CATSEGVPSGSGDTQYF TGTGCCACCAGTGAGGGGGTACCTAGCGGGAGCGGAGATACGCAGTATTTT
TRBJ2-2 - few TRBV12-3/TRBV12-4 CASSLARGSTGELFF TGTGCCAGCAGTTTAGCCAGGGGTAGCACCGGGGAGCTGTTTTTT
TRBJ1-2 - few TRBV7-2 CASSSDRTGGYTF TGTGCCAGCAGCTCCGACAGGACGGGAGGCTACACCTTC
TRBJ2-3 TRBD2 few TRBV7-2 CASSSLAGGAPSTDTQYF TGTGCCAGCAGCTCTCTAGCGGGGGGGGCCCCTAGCACAGATACGCAGTATTTT
TRBJ2-3 - - TRBV20-1 CSATLDRGQYF TGCAGTGCCACACTAGATAGAGGGCAGTATTTT
TRBJ1-6 - few TRBV11-2 CASSLSWAGNSPLHF TGTGCCAGCAGCTTGAGCTGGGCCGGTAATTCACCCCTCCACTTT
TRBJ2-1 TRBD2 few TRBV7-8 CASSPKTSGTYNEQFF TGTGCCAGCAGCCCTAAGACTAGCGGGACATACAATGAGCAGTTCTTC
TRBJ1-4 - many TRBV11-2 CASSFGHSENEKLFF TGTGCCAGCAGCTTCGGACATTCCGAGAATGAAAAACTGTTTTTT
TRBJ2-5 - many TRBV12-3/TRBV12-4 CASSLRSQETQYF TGTGCCAGCAGTTTAAGGTCTCAAGAGACCCAGTACTTC
TRBJ1-1 - - TRBV28 CATHKGRAFF TGTGCCACACATAAGGGGCGGGCTTTCTTT
TRBJ2-1 - - TRBV5-1 CASSLEATTLIDEQFF TGCGCCAGCAGCTTGGAAGCGACCACCCTAATTGATGAGCAGTTCTTC
TRBJ2-7 - many TRBV12-3/TRBV12-4 CASSWGQVTYEQYF TGTGCCAGCAGTTGGGGACAAGTAACCTACGAGCAGTACTTC
TRBJ2-3 - - TRBV9 CASSGGPGDTQYF TGTGCCAGCAGCGGAGGGCCCGGAGATACGCAGTATTTT
TRBJ1-5 TRBD1 - TRBV10-3 CAILPQGNSNQPQHF TGTGCCATCTTGCCACAGGGGAATAGCAATCAGCCCCAGCATTTT
TRBJ2-7 - - TRBV28 CASTDPAGAHYEQYF TGTGCCAGCACCGACCCCGCAGGGGCCCACTACGAGCAGTACTTC
TRBJ2-7 - - TRBV20-1 CSARGVRSGPEQYF TGCAGTGCTAGAGGCGTCCGGTCCGGCCCGGAGCAGTACTTC
TRBJ1-1 TRBD1 few TRBV12-3/TRBV12-4 CASRGLRQGEAFF TGTGCCAGCAGGGGCCTCCGACAGGGGGAAGCTTTCTTT
TRBJ2-5 - few TRBV20-1 CSARDRMRGSETQYF TGCAGTGCTAGAGACCGAATGAGGGGGAGCGAGACCCAGTACTTC
TRBJ1-4 TRBD1 few TRBV20-1 CSARATGANEKLFF TGCAGTGCTAGAGCCACAGGGGCGAATGAAAAACTGTTTTTT